Shown below are 23 T cell receptor beta chains from a single sample sequenced in a study of blood T cell repertoires in COVID-19 (dated by TCRdb to the early 2020s). The library was generated by the immunoSEQ multiplex PCR assay. Sourced from immuneACCESS, this table was stored by TCRdb with only in-frame sequences that have V and J called. A share of the clones is absent; for the studies checked, an unresolved V gene accounts for under half, and the remainder has no known explanation. The sample yields about 230,000 clones; 85% to 90% were counted once. The top ten clones comprise over 3% of the sample. Sample: PBMCs or T cells enriched from blood (not recorded which). The receptors stem from a woman in her 50s in a cohort exposed to, infected with or recovered from COVID-19 (not recorded which).

The table lists this clone with a count of one. V and J are TRBV6-5 and TRBJ2-2; D may be TRBD1 (6 bases). Per germline, CDR1 MNHEY and CDR2 SVGAGI. This CDR3 region has 15 residues. Trimming pared 2 bases from V and 1 base from J, leaving 8 bases between. CDR3: CASSYQGQNTGELFF. The CDR3 nucleotides are TGTGCCAGCAGTTACCAGGGACAGAACACCGGGGAGCTGTTTTTT.

This chain connects TRBV19 to TRBJ2-7; 10 bases match TRBD1. After removal of 2 bases from V and 3 bases from J, the junction contained 7 bases not matched to a gene. The CDR3 is made up of 16 amino acids. CDR1 LNHDA and CDR2 SQIVND come from the germline V gene (reference sequence). CDR3 bases: TGTGCCAGTAGTATAAAGGTCGGGACAGGGGACTACGAGCAGTACTTC. This gives the protein CASSIKVGTGDYEQYF.

The chain employs TRBV5-1 and TRBJ2-7, with 8 positions matching TRBD1. After removal of 4 bases from V and 3 bases from J, the junction contained 12 bases not matched to a gene. Germline V lookup: CDR1 SGHRS, CDR2 YFSETQ. The CDR3 is 16 residues long. CDR3 DNA sequence: TGCGCCAGCAGCCCCGACCCGGGACAGGTACTCTACGAGCAGTACTTC. Translation gives CASSPDPGQVLYEQYF.

The gene calls are TRBV6-1 and TRBJ1-2; 7 bases fit TRBD1. Germline V gene data show CDR1 as MNHNS and CDR2 as SASEGT. The junction had 8 bases not matched to a gene; V was cut back by 2 bases and J by 2 bases. The CDR3 extends over 16 amino acids. CDR3 sequence reads: CASSERVWGQNYGYTF. In DNA form, the CDR3 reads TGTGCCAGCAGTGAAAGGGTTTGGGGACAGAACTATGGCTACACCTTC.

This chain connects TRBV28 to TRBJ1-6; 9 positions agree with TRBD1. The germline gives CDR1 MDHEN, CDR2 SYDVKM. J lost 4 bases, V lost 11 bases, and 0 bases had no gene match. This CDR3 has 12 amino acids. CDR3 sequence: CAGQGYNSPLHF. CDR3 bases: TGTGCCGGACAGGGGTATAATTCACCCCTCCACTTT.

The CDR3 DNA sequence: TGTGCCAGCAGCCTACGATCCAGCACAGATACGCAGTATTTT. Its protein product is CASSLRSSTDTQYF. The chain has TRBV11-1 and TRBJ2-3, with D unresolved. The V gene lost 5 bases and the J gene lost 0 bases, with 9 bases spanning the gap. From germline, CDR1 is SGHAT and CDR2 FQDESV (reference sequence). The CDR3 consists of 14 residues.

This clone was detected a few times. This sequence joins TRBV7-2 and TRBJ1-1; D is unclear. V lost 5 bases, J lost 4 bases, and 11 bases lay in between. CDR1 is SGHTA, CDR2 FQGNSA, per germline. The CDR3 has 13 amino acids. CDR3 sequence: CASSQRIGTEAFF. As DNA, the CDR3 is TGTGCCAGCAGCCAGCGGATCGGCACTGAAGCTTTCTTT.

V usage is TRBV11-2 and J usage is TRBJ1-2; no clear D gene. The germline gives CDR1 SGHAT, CDR2 FQNNGV. The CDR3 loop spans 14 amino acids. With 0 bases removed from V and 8 bases from J, the gap between germline ends came to 13 bases. The CDR3 sequence is CASSLDSSVLGYTF. Here the CDR3 DNA reads TGTGCCAGCAGCTTAGATAGTTCGGTGCTGGGCTACACCTTC.

The CDR3 nucleotides are TGCGCCAGCAGCACCGGACAGGGGGAAGAGACCCAGTACTTC. Protein: CASSTGQGEETQYF. The rearrangement joins TRBV5-1 to TRBJ2-5; 10 bases agree with TRBD1. The trim removed 4 bases at V and 3 bases at J, leaving 3 bases unmatched. CDR1 is SGHRS and CDR2 is YFSETQ in the germline V gene. The CDR3 has 14 residues.

This chain uses TRBV27 with TRBJ1-1, with TRBD1 as a possible D gene (5 bases). Germline V gene sequence: CDR1 MNHEY, CDR2 SMNVEV (reference sequence). The CDR3 covers 13 residues. V was trimmed by 3 bases and J by 1 base, leaving 6 bases between them. The CDR3 protein is CASSFTGNTEAFF. The CDR3 DNA is TGTGCCAGCAGTTTTACAGGGAACACTGAAGCTTTCTTT.

This clone showed up many times. The chain links TRBV28 to TRBJ1-2; the D gene is possibly TRBD1 (5 bases). Trimming shortened V by 4 bases and J by 2 bases, and 14 bases separated the two germline ends. Germline V gene data show CDR1 as MDHEN and CDR2 as SYDVKM. The CDR3 extends over 15 amino acids. In DNA form, the CDR3 reads TGTGCCAGCAGTTGGGGCGTGGGTGGGAACTATGGCTACACCTTC. Translated, it gives CASSWGVGGNYGYTF.

The chain carries TRBV4-3 and TRBJ1-2; D is possibly TRBD1 (5 bases). Germline loops: CDR1 LGHNA, CDR2 YSLEER. V dropped 0 bases and J dropped 4 bases, with 15 bases sitting between them. The CDR3 covers 16 residues. The CDR3 DNA follows: TGCGCCAGCAGCCAAGATAGTGCGGGGACGGCCTATGGCTACACCTTC. It yields the protein CASSQDSAGTAYGYTF.

This chain connects TRBV5-1 to TRBJ1-2; D is ambiguous. V gave up 0 bases and J gave up 8 bases, with 14 bases separating them. Germline V lookup: CDR1 SGHRS, CDR2 YFSETQ. The CDR3 totals 14 residues. DNA of the CDR3: TGCGCCAGCAGCTTGGGGATCCCGTCCGGGGGCTACACCTTC. This encodes CASSLGIPSGGYTF.

CDR3 residues: CASSYRTGGNNEQFF. The CDR3 coding sequence is TGTGCCAGCAGTTACCGGACAGGGGGGAACAATGAGCAGTTCTTC. This chain uses TRBV6-5 with TRBJ2-1, with 10 positions matching TRBD1. Per the germline V gene, CDR1 is MNHEY and CDR2 is SVGAGI. Trimming removed 2 bases from V and 5 bases from J; junction bases left unmatched: 3. The CDR3 has 15 amino acids.

The genes are TRBV7-2 and TRBJ2-7; weak D call: TRBD2 (6 bases). Germline assignment: CDR1 SGHTA and CDR2 FQGNSA. V dropped 0 bases and J dropped 5 bases, with 17 bases sitting between them. CDR3 length equals 16 residues. The CDR3 region is CASSLAWLAWRDEQYF. The CDR3 DNA reads TGTGCCAGCAGCTTAGCGTGGCTAGCGTGGAGAGACGAGCAGTACTTC.

The genes are TRBV7-3 and TRBJ2-2, with D perhaps matching TRBD2 (6 bases). Trimming shortened V by 2 bases and J by 6 bases, and 10 bases separated the two germline ends. Germline values: CDR1 SGHTA, CDR2 FQGTGA. CDR3 length: 14 residues. CDR3 in amino acids: CASSLGREAGELFF. The CDR3 nucleotides read TGTGCCAGCAGCTTAGGCAGGGAGGCCGGGGAGCTGTTTTTT.

The V gene is TRBV6-2 or TRBV6-3, the J gene TRBJ2-5, with 7 bases aligning to TRBD1. CDR3 size: 17 residues. The germline V gene has CDR1 MNHEY and CDR2 SVGEGT. Trimming cost V 6 bases and J 3 bases; bases outside gene matches: 16. The chain's CDR3 is CASSQMRVDREKETQYF. In DNA form, the CDR3 reads TGTGCCAGCAGCCAAATGAGGGTCGACAGGGAAAAAGAGACCCAGTACTTC.

A word on this clone: One end of the junction does not line up with germline, which may come from a read error. The rearrangement uses TRBV9 and TRBJ1-1, with D uncertain. Germline V gives CDR1 SGDLS, CDR2 YYNGEE. The CDR3 runs to 14 residues. The CDR3 loop is CASSVKVQNAEAFF. CDR3 nucleotides: TGTGCCAGCAGCGTGAAAGTCCAGAACGCTGAAGCTTTCTTT. Variable domain in full (rest from reference TRBV9 and TRBJ1-1): DSGVTQTPKHLITATGQRVTLRCSPRSGDLSVYWYQQSLDQGLQFLIQYYNGEERAKGNILERFSAQQFPDLHSELNLSSLELGDSALYFCASSVKVQNAEAFFGQGTRLTVV.

This clone has just a few counts. The rearrangement joins TRBV9 to TRBJ1-2; perhaps TRBD1 as D (6 bases). The CDR3 has 17 amino acids. Trimming shortened V by 5 bases and J by 4 bases, and 24 bases separated the two germline ends. Germline V gives CDR1 SGDLS, CDR2 YYNGEE. Here the CDR3 reads CASRGGHPLSSSYGYTF. The DNA of the CDR3 is TGTGCCAGCAGGGGGGGGCACCCATTGAGCTCTAGCTATGGCTACACCTTC. Full variable domain (rest looked up from reference TRBV9 and TRBJ1-2): DSGVTQTPKHLITATGQRVTLRCSPRSGDLSVYWYQQSLDQGLQFLIQYYNGEERAKGNILERFSAQQFPDLHSELNLSSLELGDSALYFCASRGGHPLSSSYGYTFGSGTRLTVV.

The chain employs TRBV5-1 and TRBJ1-1; D call uncertain. The CDR3 has 14 amino acids. V shed 0 bases and J shed 4 bases, with 10 bases lying between them. Germline assignment: CDR1 SGHRS and CDR2 YFSETQ. The CDR3 DNA reads as TGCGCCAGCAGCTTGGGTCAGGCAAGCACTGAAGCTTTCTTT. Its translation is CASSLGQASTEAFF.

The rearrangement uses TRBV6-5 and TRBJ1-2; a weak D match, TRBD1 (6 bases). Per germline, CDR1 MNHEY and CDR2 SVGAGI. V was shortened by 4 bases and J by 8 bases, with 23 bases between the two germline ends. The CDR3 consists of 16 residues. CDR3: CASSFLGGRSHGGYTF. For the CDR3, the DNA is TGTGCCAGCAGTTTCCTAGGGGGTCGGAGCCACGGGGGCTACACCTTC.

This chain uses TRBV27 with TRBJ2-7, with TRBD2 matching 7 bases. Per germline, CDR1 MNHEY and CDR2 SMNVEV (reference sequence). The CDR3 is 14 amino acids. Trimming took 3 bases from V and 0 from J; bases not matched to a gene: 2. In nucleotides, the CDR3 is TGTGCCAGCAGTTTGGCTAGCGGCTCCTACGAGCAGTACTTC. This translates into CASSLASGSYEQYF.

This clone was observed a single time. The V call is TRBV29-1, the J call TRBJ2-3, with 8 bases aligning to TRBD2. Trimming removed 7 bases from V and 3 bases from J; junction bases left unmatched: 12. CDR3 length: 15 residues. The germline gives CDR1 SQVTM, CDR2 ANQGSEA. In DNA form, the CDR3 reads TGCAGCGCTCTCACGATTAGCGGGGTTACAGATACGCAGTATTTT. It specifies CSALTISGVTDTQYF.